The clone carrying this TCR beta chain was counted only a few times. Its antigen is still unknown. This entry belongs to a study of CD8 T cells in ankylosing spondylitis. Whole-study results and caveats: Past research had described some motif variants in reactive arthritis synovial fluid and blood.

Libraries of TCR beta came from quantitative 5'-RACE with molecular barcodes. One entry per CDR3 protein, called by TCRdb with MiXCR from the 5' RACE reads. The sample consists of approximately 140,000 distinct CDR3 sequences, around 45% of them appearing once. Specimen: synovial fluid, either unsorted or a sorted T cell fraction (not recorded which). This clonotype was sampled from a male donor with ankylosing spondylitis.

The CDR3 sequence is CASSLAYPGVRFYGYTF. For the CDR3, the DNA is TGTGCCAGCAGTTTAGCGTATCCAGGGGTCAGGTTCTATGGCTACACCTTC. V is TRBV12-3 or TRBV12-4 and J is TRBJ1-2; tentatively, D is TRBD1 (6 bases). V lost 0 bases, J lost 4 bases, and 18 bases lay in between. The CDR3 covers 17 residues.